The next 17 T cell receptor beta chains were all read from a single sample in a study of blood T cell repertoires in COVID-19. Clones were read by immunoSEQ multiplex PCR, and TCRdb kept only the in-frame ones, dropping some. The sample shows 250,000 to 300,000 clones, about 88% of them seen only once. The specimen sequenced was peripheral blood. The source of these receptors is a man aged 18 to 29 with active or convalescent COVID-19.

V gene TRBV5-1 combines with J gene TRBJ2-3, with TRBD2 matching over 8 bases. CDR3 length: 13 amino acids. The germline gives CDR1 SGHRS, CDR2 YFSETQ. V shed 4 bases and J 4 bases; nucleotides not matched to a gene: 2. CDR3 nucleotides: TGCGCCAGCAGCCCCGGGAGGGCAGATACGCAGTATTTT. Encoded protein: CASSPGRADTQYF.

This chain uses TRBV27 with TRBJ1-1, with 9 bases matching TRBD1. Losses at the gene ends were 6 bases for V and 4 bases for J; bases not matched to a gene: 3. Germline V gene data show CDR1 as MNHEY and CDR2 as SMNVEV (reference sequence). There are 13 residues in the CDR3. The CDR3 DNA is TGTGCCAGCAGAAAACAGGGGGCCACTGAAGCTTTCTTT. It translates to CASRKQGATEAFF.

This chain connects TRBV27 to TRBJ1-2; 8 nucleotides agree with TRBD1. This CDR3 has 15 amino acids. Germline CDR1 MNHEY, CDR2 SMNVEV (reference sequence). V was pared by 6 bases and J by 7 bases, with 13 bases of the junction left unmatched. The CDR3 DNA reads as TGTGCCAGCAGCCCCGGACAGGGCGACCGGGGTGGCTACACCTTC. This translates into CASSPGQGDRGGYTF.

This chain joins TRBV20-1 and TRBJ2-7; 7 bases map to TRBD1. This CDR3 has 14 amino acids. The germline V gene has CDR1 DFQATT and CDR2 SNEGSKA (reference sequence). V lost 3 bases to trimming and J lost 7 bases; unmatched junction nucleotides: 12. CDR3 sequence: CSASRSGGFGEQYF. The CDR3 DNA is TGCAGTGCTAGTCGGTCAGGGGGATTTGGAGAGCAGTACTTC.

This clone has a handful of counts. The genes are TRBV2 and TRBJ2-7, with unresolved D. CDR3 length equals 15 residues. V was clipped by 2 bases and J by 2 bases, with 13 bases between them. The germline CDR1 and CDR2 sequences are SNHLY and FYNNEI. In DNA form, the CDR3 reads TGTGCCAGCAGTGAATCCCCTTCCCCTACCTACGAGCAGTACTTC. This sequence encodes CASSESPSPTYEQYF.

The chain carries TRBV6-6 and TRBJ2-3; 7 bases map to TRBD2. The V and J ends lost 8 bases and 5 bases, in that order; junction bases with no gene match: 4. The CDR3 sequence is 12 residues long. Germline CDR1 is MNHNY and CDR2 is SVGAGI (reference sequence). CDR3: CASGGGQDTQYF. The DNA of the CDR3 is TGTGCCAGCGGCGGGGGTCAAGATACGCAGTATTTT.

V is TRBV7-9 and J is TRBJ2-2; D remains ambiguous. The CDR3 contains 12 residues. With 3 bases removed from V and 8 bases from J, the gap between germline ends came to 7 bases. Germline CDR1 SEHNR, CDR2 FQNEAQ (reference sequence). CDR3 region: CASSFGGGELFF. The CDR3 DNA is TGTGCCAGCAGCTTCGGCGGAGGGGAGCTGTTTTTT.

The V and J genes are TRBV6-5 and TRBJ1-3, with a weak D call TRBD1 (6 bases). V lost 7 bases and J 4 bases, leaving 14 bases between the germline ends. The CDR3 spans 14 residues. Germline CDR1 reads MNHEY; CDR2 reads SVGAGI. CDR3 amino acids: CASTAGADGNTIYF. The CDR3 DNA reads TGTGCCAGCACGGCAGGGGCGGACGGAAACACCATATATTTT.

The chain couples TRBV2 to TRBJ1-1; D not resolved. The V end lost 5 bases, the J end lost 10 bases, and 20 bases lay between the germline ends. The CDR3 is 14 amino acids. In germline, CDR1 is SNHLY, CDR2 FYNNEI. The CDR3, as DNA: TGTGCCAGCAGTCCAGACCTATTCAACCGGGGAGCTTTCTTT. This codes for CASSPDLFNRGAFF. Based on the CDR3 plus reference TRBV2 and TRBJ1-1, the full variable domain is EPEVTQTPSHQVTQMGQEVILRCVPISNHLYFYWYRQILGQKVEFLVSFYNNEISEKSEIFDDQFSVERPDGSNFTLKIRSTKLEDSAMYFCASSPDLFNRGAFFGQGTRLTVV.

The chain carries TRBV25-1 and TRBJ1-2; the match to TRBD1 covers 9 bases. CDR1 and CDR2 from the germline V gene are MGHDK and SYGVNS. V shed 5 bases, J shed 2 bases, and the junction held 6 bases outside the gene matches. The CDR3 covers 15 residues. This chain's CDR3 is CASSTSGTGNYGYTF. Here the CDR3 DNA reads TGTGCCAGCAGTACCTCCGGGACAGGGAACTATGGCTACACCTTC.

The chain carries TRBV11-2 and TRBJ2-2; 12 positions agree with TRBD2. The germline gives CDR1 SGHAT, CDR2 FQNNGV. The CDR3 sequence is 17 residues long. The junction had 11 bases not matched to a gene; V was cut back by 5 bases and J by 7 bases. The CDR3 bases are TGTGCCAGCAGCCCACGACCTAGCGGGGGGGCGGTCGGGGAGCTGTTTTTT. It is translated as CASSPRPSGGAVGELFF.

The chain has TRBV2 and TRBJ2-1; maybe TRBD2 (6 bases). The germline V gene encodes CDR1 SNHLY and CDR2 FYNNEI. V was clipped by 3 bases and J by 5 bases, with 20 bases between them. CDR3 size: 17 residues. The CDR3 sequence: CASSETIAAPKDNEQFF. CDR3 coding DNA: TGTGCCAGCAGTGAGACCATAGCGGCTCCTAAGGACAATGAGCAGTTCTTC.

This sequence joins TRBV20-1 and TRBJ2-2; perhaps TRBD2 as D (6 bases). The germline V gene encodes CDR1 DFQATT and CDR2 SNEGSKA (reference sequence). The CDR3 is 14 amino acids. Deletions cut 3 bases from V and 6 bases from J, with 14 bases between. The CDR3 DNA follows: TGCAGTGCTAGTAACGGGAGTGGGGCCGGGGAGCTGTTTTTT. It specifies CSASNGSGAGELFF.

DNA for the CDR3: TGTGCCAGCAGCCACAGCGGGGGGATTAGCACAGATACGCAGTATTTT. This sequence encodes CASSHSGGISTDTQYF. V is TRBV5-6 and J is TRBJ2-3; 9 bases agree with TRBD2. V lost 4 bases, J lost 0 bases, and 6 bases stayed unmatched. This CDR3 is 16 amino acids long. The germline V gene has CDR1 SGHDT and CDR2 YYEEEE.

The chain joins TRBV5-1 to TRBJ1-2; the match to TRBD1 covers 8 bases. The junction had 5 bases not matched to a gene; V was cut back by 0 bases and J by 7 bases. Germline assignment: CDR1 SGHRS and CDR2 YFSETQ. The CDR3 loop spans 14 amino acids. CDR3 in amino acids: CASSLAGQGIGYTF. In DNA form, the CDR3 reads TGCGCCAGCAGCTTGGCCGGACAGGGAATTGGCTACACCTTC. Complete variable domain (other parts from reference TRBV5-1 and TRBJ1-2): KAGVTQTPRYLIKTRGQQVTLSCSPISGHRSVSWYQQTPGQGLQFLFEYFSETQRNKGNFPGRFSGRQFSNSRSEMNVSTLELGDSALYLCASSLAGQGIGYTFGSGTRLTVV.

CDR3 sequence reads: CASRDSPNYGYTF. Written as DNA, the CDR3 is TGTGCCAGTCGGGACAGTCCTAACTATGGCTACACCTTC. The chain has TRBV12-3 or TRBV12-4 and TRBJ1-2; 7 bases are a match to TRBD1. With 9 bases clipped from V and 0 bases from J, the junction kept 4 bases outside the gene matches. The CDR3 loop spans 13 amino acids.

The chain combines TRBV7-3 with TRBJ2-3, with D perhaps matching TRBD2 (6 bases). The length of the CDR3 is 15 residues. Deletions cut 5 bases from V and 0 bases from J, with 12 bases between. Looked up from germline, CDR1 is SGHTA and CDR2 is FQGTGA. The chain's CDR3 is CASSPGGGSTDTQYF. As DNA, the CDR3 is TGTGCCAGCAGCCCCGGGGGAGGAAGCACAGATACGCAGTATTTT.